This T cell receptor beta chain was sequenced for a study of OX40 agonist ivuxolimab in advanced cancers. TCRdb keeps only in-frame clones here, not all; method: immunoSEQ multiplex PCR. This sample yields tens of thousands of clones, of which more than 75% are seen a single time; roughly 13% belongs to the top ten. Trimming removed 4 bases from V and 4 bases from J, with 11 bases in between. The germline V gene encodes CDR1 SGHRS and CDR2 YFSETQ. This CDR3 has 14 amino acids. J is TRBJ1-4 and V is TRBV5-1; a possible D gene is TRBD1 (5 bases). This sample comprised CD4+ or CD8+ T cells sorted from blood, obtained in a trial of the OX40 agonist ivuxolimab. The receptor's source is an adult with an advanced solid tumor such as melanoma, head and neck, liver or kidney cancer. CDR3 DNA sequence: TGCGCCAGCAGCCCCGACAGTCATAATGAAAAACTGTTTTTT. Amino acid sequence: CASSPDSHNEKLFF.